The T cell receptor (beta chain) described here comes from a study of blood T cells in healthy people across ages. Isolation recovered at least 6.5 million PBMCs from every sample. Sample-barcoded 5' priming and a J-beta primer mix drove a second PCR of about 6 to 12 cycles. A 12-random-nucleotide template-switch adaptor tagged each cDNA molecule. TCRdb called the 5' RACE reads again in MiXCR, with one record for every CDR3 protein. The profile shows 800,000 or so distinct CDR3 sequences, 20% to 25% of them singletons. This clonotype was found a few times. The V gene's germline CDR1 is PRHDT and CDR2 FYEKMQ (reference sequence). The CDR3 sequence is 13 residues long. Trimming removed 6 bases from V and 7 bases from J, with 12 bases in between. Separately, the same data were catalogued under a study of T cells of mothers and their children. That work adds: Slightly higher overlap, not significant, was seen in related mother-child pairs than in unrelated pairs.

V gene TRBV13 combines with J gene TRBJ1-4; perhaps TRBD1 as D (5 bases). The sample was blood. The clonotype originates from a boy aged 5-17 years in good health. The CDR3 DNA follows: TGTGCCAGCAGAGACAGCGGTGGTGAAAAACTGTTTTTT. It codes for CASRDSGGEKLFF.